Presented here are 13 T cell receptor beta chains from one specimen sequenced in a study of CD8 T cells in Susac syndrome. Reverse transcription of roughly 0.5 to 1 ug RNA was performed with random hexamers. Via MiXCR, TCRdb re-called the immunoSEQ multiplex PCR reads, giving one row per CDR3 protein. The profile shows 120,000 or so distinct CDR3 sequences, roughly 94% of them singletons. Input material: CD8+ T cells from PBMCs. Receptors were obtained from a human donor with Susac syndrome.

J is TRBJ1-2 and V is TRBV6-2 or TRBV6-3, with 7 bases matching TRBD1. Germline loops: CDR1 MNHEY, CDR2 SVGEGT. The CDR3 covers 14 residues. V trimming: 1 base; J trimming: 3 bases; junction bases outside the gene matches: 2. The CDR3: CASSYWDSYYGYTF. CDR3 bases: TGTGCCAGCAGTTACTGGGACAGCTACTATGGCTACACCTTC.

The count of this clonotype is one. CDR3 nucleotide sequence: TGCAGCGTTGAGGTTCGGGGCCTGAACACTGAAGCTTTCTTT. It yields the protein CSVEVRGLNTEAFF. The rearrangement links TRBV29-1 to TRBJ1-1, with TRBD1 as a possible D gene (5 bases). This CDR3 contains 14 residues. Between the trimmed V and J ends, which lost 3 bases and 0 bases, there was a span of 11 bases. Germline-derived CDR1 and CDR2 are SQVTM and ANQGSEA.

The V gene is TRBV6-6, the J gene TRBJ1-1, with 8 bases aligning to TRBD1. The CDR3 covers 16 residues. The trim removed 7 bases at V and 4 bases at J, leaving 14 bases unmatched. Germline V lookup: CDR1 MNHNY, CDR2 SVGAGI (reference sequence). The CDR3 DNA follows: TGTGCCAGCACTTCAGGGGACAGGCTTATTTTCACTGAAGCTTTCTTT. It yields the protein CASTSGDRLIFTEAFF.

The chain employs TRBV20-1 and TRBJ1-2, with 8 nucleotides matching TRBD1. The CDR3 covers 16 residues. V gave up 0 bases and J gave up 1 base; unmatched junction bases: 7. Germline CDR1 DFQATT, CDR2 SNEGSKA (reference sequence). Written as DNA, the CDR3 is TGCAGTGCTAGAGATGCCCCGGGACAGGTTAACTATGGCTACACCTTC. Its protein is CSARDAPGQVNYGYTF.

This chain uses TRBV12-3 or TRBV12-4 with TRBJ2-5; 9 bases are a match to TRBD2. The CDR3 consists of 14 residues. The V segment lost 8 bases and the J segment 2 bases; nucleotides outside the gene matches: 6. This chain's CDR3 is CASGLAGIQETQYF. Written as DNA, the CDR3 is TGTGCCAGCGGGCTAGCGGGAATACAAGAGACCCAGTACTTC.

The chain couples TRBV11-2 to TRBJ1-1, with no clear D. Between the trimmed V and J ends, which lost 5 bases and 3 bases, there was a span of 13 bases. The CDR3 is 14 residues long. CDR1 and CDR2 (germline): SGHAT, FQNNGV. For the CDR3, the DNA is TGTGCCAGCAGCGTTCCCGGTTCCGACACTGAAGCTTTCTTT. Its translation: CASSVPGSDTEAFF.

V usage is TRBV12-3 or TRBV12-4 and J usage is TRBJ2-7; weak D call: TRBD2 (7 bases). Trimming left V 7 bases short and J 5 bases short, with 15 bases between. The CDR3 loop spans 13 amino acids. CDR3 coding DNA: TGTGCCAGCACCTTGGGGGGGGCCCACGAGCAGTACTTC. Translated: CASTLGGAHEQYF.

The CDR3 nucleotides read TGCAGCGTTGATAGTTCCGGGACTCTCGGCTACACCTTC. Protein sequence: CSVDSSGTLGYTF. The gene calls are TRBV29-1 and TRBJ1-2; possible D gene TRBD1, 5 bases. Trimming pared 3 bases from V and 8 bases from J, leaving 16 bases between. This CDR3 is 13 amino acids long. Germline CDR1 SQVTM, CDR2 ANQGSEA.

V is TRBV9 and J is TRBJ2-1, with TRBD2 matching over 9 bases. CDR3 length equals 16 residues. V shed 0 bases, J shed 4 bases, and the junction held 5 bases outside the gene matches. The germline V gene encodes CDR1 SGDLS and CDR2 YYNGEE. The CDR3 nucleotides read TGTGCCAGCAGCGTAGGGTTAGCGGGGGAGTACAATGAGCAGTTCTTC. Its translation: CASSVGLAGEYNEQFF.

V is TRBV29-1 and J is TRBJ2-2; D might be TRBD1 or TRBD2, each matching 5 bases. The CDR3 is 14 amino acids. The germline V and J ends were trimmed by 3 bases and 1 base, with 9 bases remaining between them. The germline V gene has CDR1 SQVTM and CDR2 ANQGSEA. The CDR3 reads CSVEGVMNTGELFF. The DNA of the CDR3 is TGCAGCGTTGAGGGGGTTATGAACACCGGGGAGCTGTTTTTT.

The rearrangement links TRBV30 to TRBJ1-1; D perhaps matches TRBD1 (5 bases). The CDR3 totals 11 residues. Germline V gene lookup returns CDR1 GTSNPN and CDR2 SVGIG (reference sequence). Here the CDR3 DNA reads TGTGCGGGGGAGGAGAACACTGAAGCTTTCTTT. This gives the protein CAGEENTEAFF.

This chain uses TRBV6-2 or TRBV6-3 with TRBJ2-1, with D possibly matching TRBD2 (5 bases). This CDR3 spans 13 amino acids. Trimming left V 6 bases short and J 10 bases short, with 16 bases between. Germline loops: CDR1 MNHEY, CDR2 SVGEGT. The CDR3 is CASSPGSGLEQFF. For the CDR3, the DNA is TGTGCCAGCAGCCCCGGTTCGGGATTGGAGCAGTTCTTC.

This clonotype was seen once. This chain connects TRBV28 to TRBJ1-6; the match to TRBD1 covers 8 bases. This CDR3 has 16 residues. Losses at the gene ends were 5 bases for V and 8 bases for J; bases not matched to a gene: 11. Germline CDR1 MDHEN, CDR2 SYDVKM. CDR3 protein: CASSQWTGSHHSPLHF. DNA of the CDR3: TGTGCCAGCAGTCAATGGACAGGGAGTCACCATTCACCCCTCCACTTT. Supplemented by reference TRBV28 and TRBJ1-6, the full variable domain reads DVKVTQSSRYLVKRTGEKVFLECVQDMDHENMFWYRQDPGLGLRLIYFSYDVKMKEKGDIPEGYSVSREKKERFSLILESASTNQTSMYLCASSQWTGSHHSPLHFGNGTRLTVT.